A selection of T cell receptor beta chains follows, all from one sample in a study of blood T cell repertoires in COVID-19. Assay used: immunoSEQ multiplex PCR; TCRdb lists only in-frame clones, some missing. The sample has over 200,000 clones, about nine tenths seen once. Specimen: peripheral blood. All receptors come from a person aged 18-35 years with COVID-19, enrolled during active disease. Each CDR3 is given with its conserved first and last residue. The order of the fields is clone size, D gene, J gene, V gene, CDR3 protein, CDR3 DNA. D genes are given only for firm matches. Expanded clones are given a class, and other clones once, few, many or no size at all.

clone size: NA
D gene: NA
J gene: TRBJ2-5
V gene: TRBV10-3
CDR3 protein: CAIRPASPLQETQYF
CDR3 DNA: TGTGCCATCAGACCCGCTAGCCCCCTACAAGAGACCCAGTACTTC

clone size: NA
D gene: TRBD2
J gene: TRBJ2-1
V gene: TRBV6-5
CDR3 protein: CASRLSGTSGEFF
CDR3 DNA: TGTGCCAGCAGGTTATCCGGGACTAGCGGTGAGTTCTTC

clone size: NA
D gene: NA
J gene: TRBJ1-3
V gene: TRBV4-2
CDR3 protein: CASSQVGVSSGNTIYF
CDR3 DNA: TGTGCCAGCAGCCAAGTTGGAGTGAGCTCTGGAAACACCATATATTTT

clone size: few
D gene: TRBD2
J gene: TRBJ2-3
V gene: TRBV2
CDR3 protein: CASSEGPGGDMDTQYF
CDR3 DNA: TGTGCCAGCAGTGAGGGACCGGGAGGAGATATGGATACGCAGTATTTT

clone size: once
D gene: TRBD2
J gene: TRBJ2-3
V gene: TRBV7-9
CDR3 protein: CASSSLAGGFFDTQYF
CDR3 DNA: TGTGCCAGCAGTTCGCTAGCGGGAGGATTCTTTGATACGCAGTATTTT

clone size: NA
D gene: NA
J gene: TRBJ1-2
V gene: TRBV28
CDR3 protein: CASSQTIYGYTF
CDR3 DNA: TGTGCCAGCAGCCAGACAATTTATGGCTACACCTTC

clone size: NA
D gene: NA
J gene: TRBJ2-1
V gene: TRBV19
CDR3 protein: CASSQSGDYNEQFF
CDR3 DNA: TGTGCCAGTAGTCAGAGCGGAGATTACAATGAGCAGTTCTTC

clone size: NA
D gene: TRBD2
J gene: TRBJ2-1
V gene: TRBV19
CDR3 protein: CASSIGSGSGNEQFF
CDR3 DNA: TGTGCCAGTAGTATTGGGAGCGGGAGCGGAAATGAGCAGTTCTTC

clone size: NA
D gene: NA
J gene: TRBJ2-7
V gene: TRBV29-1
CDR3 protein: CSVGATSYEQYF
CDR3 DNA: TGCAGCGTTGGGGCAACCTCCTACGAGCAGTACTTC

clone size: NA
D gene: NA
J gene: TRBJ2-3
V gene: TRBV29-1
CDR3 protein: CSLGLPSTDTQYF
CDR3 DNA: TGCAGCCTGGGGCTACCTAGCACAGATACGCAGTATTTT

clone size: NA
D gene: TRBD1
J gene: TRBJ1-6
V gene: TRBV28
CDR3 protein: CASSLLTGPNSPLHF
CDR3 DNA: TGTGCCAGCAGTCTCCTGACAGGGCCCAATTCACCCCTCCACTTT

clone size: NA
D gene: NA
J gene: TRBJ1-1
V gene: TRBV30
CDR3 protein: CAVLQGGTEAFF
CDR3 DNA: TGTGCCGTGCTACAGGGAGGGACTGAAGCTTTCTTT

clone size: NA
D gene: NA
J gene: TRBJ2-2
V gene: TRBV4-1
CDR3 protein: CASSLQGNTGELFF
CDR3 DNA: TGCGCCAGCAGCCTACAGGGAAACACCGGGGAGCTGTTTTTT

clone size: once
D gene: TRBD1
J gene: TRBJ2-7
V gene: TRBV6-5
CDR3 protein: CASSYRDRVHEQYF
CDR3 DNA: TGTGCCAGCAGTTACAGGGACAGGGTCCACGAGCAGTACTTC

clone size: NA
D gene: TRBD2
J gene: TRBJ2-5
V gene: TRBV6-5
CDR3 protein: CASHDWTSQETQYF
CDR3 DNA: TGTGCCAGCCATGACTGGACTAGCCAAGAGACCCAGTACTTC

clone size: once
D gene: NA
J gene: TRBJ1-6
V gene: TRBV19
CDR3 protein: CASSIDLTSRGSPLHF
CDR3 DNA: TGTGCCAGTAGTATAGACTTAACAAGCCGGGGATCACCCCTCCACTTT

clone size: NA
D gene: TRBD2
J gene: TRBJ2-4
V gene: TRBV4-1
CDR3 protein: CASSQVGLAGSSRTKNIQYF
CDR3 DNA: TGCGCCAGCAGCCAGGTAGGACTAGCGGGATCCTCTCGGACCAAAAACATTCAGTACTTC

clone size: NA
D gene: NA
J gene: TRBJ2-7
V gene: TRBV30
CDR3 protein: CAWSQGHGGYEQYF
CDR3 DNA: TGTGCCTGGAGTCAAGGACACGGCGGATACGAGCAGTACTTC

clone size: NA
D gene: TRBD1
J gene: TRBJ1-5
V gene: TRBV7-9
CDR3 protein: CASSLADRGFAFSNQPQHF
CDR3 DNA: TGTGCCAGCAGCTTAGCAGACAGGGGGTTTGCTTTTAGCAATCAGCCCCAGCATTTT

clone size: NA
D gene: NA
J gene: TRBJ2-7
V gene: TRBV12-3/TRBV12-4
CDR3 protein: CASGTYDEQYF
CDR3 DNA: TGTGCCAGCGGTACATACGACGAGCAGTACTTC

clone size: once
D gene: NA
J gene: TRBJ2-1
V gene: TRBV13
CDR3 protein: CASSRPLAEQFF
CDR3 DNA: TGTGCCAGCAGCCGCCCTCTAGCGGAGCAGTTCTTC

clone size: NA
D gene: TRBD2
J gene: TRBJ2-1
V gene: TRBV6-2/TRBV6-3
CDR3 protein: CASSYSELAAHSYNEQFF
CDR3 DNA: TGTGCCAGCAGTTACTCGGAACTAGCGGCCCACTCCTACAATGAGCAGTTCTTC

clone size: few
D gene: TRBD2
J gene: TRBJ2-1
V gene: TRBV13
CDR3 protein: CASSSGQVAGTYNEQFF
CDR3 DNA: TGTGCCAGCAGCTCAGGTCAAGTAGCGGGTACCTACAATGAGCAGTTCTTC

clone size: NA
D gene: NA
J gene: TRBJ1-2
V gene: TRBV19
CDR3 protein: CASRPFGGIDGYTF
CDR3 DNA: TGTGCCAGTAGGCCCTTTGGGGGGATCGATGGCTACACCTTC

clone size: NA
D gene: NA
J gene: TRBJ1-5
V gene: TRBV24-1
CDR3 protein: CATSLGAGQPQHF
CDR3 DNA: TGTGCCACCAGTCTGGGTGCGGGGCAGCCCCAGCATTTT

clone size: NA
D gene: TRBD2
J gene: TRBJ2-2
V gene: TRBV7-9
CDR3 protein: CASTPDRVASGSLNTGELFF
CDR3 DNA: TGTGCCAGCACACCGGACAGGGTGGCTAGCGGGAGTTTGAACACCGGGGAGCTGTTTTTT

clone size: NA
D gene: TRBD2
J gene: TRBJ2-7
V gene: TRBV6-5
CDR3 protein: CASSYSWTSGAYEQYF
CDR3 DNA: TGTGCCAGCAGTTACTCGTGGACTAGCGGGGCCTACGAGCAGTACTTC

clone size: NA
D gene: NA
J gene: TRBJ2-7
V gene: TRBV5-5
CDR3 protein: CASSLTDSYEQYF
CDR3 DNA: TGTGCCAGCAGCTTGACAGACTCCTACGAGCAGTACTTC

clone size: NA
D gene: NA
J gene: TRBJ2-7
V gene: TRBV7-9
CDR3 protein: CASSLTSSYEQYF
CDR3 DNA: TGTGCCAGCAGCTTAACAAGCTCCTACGAGCAGTACTTC

clone size: few
D gene: TRBD1
J gene: TRBJ1-2
V gene: TRBV27
CDR3 protein: CASRRPLGQGVGYGYTF
CDR3 DNA: TGTGCCAGCAGGCGCCCTCTTGGACAGGGGGTAGGGTATGGCTACACCTTC

clone size: NA
D gene: TRBD1
J gene: TRBJ2-5
V gene: TRBV30
CDR3 protein: CAWRLRGHETQYF
CDR3 DNA: TGTGCCTGGAGGTTAAGGGGGCACGAGACCCAGTACTTC

clone size: NA
D gene: TRBD1
J gene: TRBJ2-5
V gene: TRBV5-1
CDR3 protein: CASRSGTGESETQYF
CDR3 DNA: TGCGCCAGCAGGTCAGGGACAGGGGAATCGGAGACCCAGTACTTC

clone size: NA
D gene: TRBD1
J gene: TRBJ1-5
V gene: TRBV27
CDR3 protein: CASRTGQGDYSNQPQHF
CDR3 DNA: TGTGCCAGCAGAACAGGACAGGGTGACTATAGCAATCAGCCCCAGCATTTT

clone size: NA
D gene: TRBD1
J gene: TRBJ2-7
V gene: TRBV28
CDR3 protein: CASGSTGNYEQYF
CDR3 DNA: TGTGCCAGCGGATCGACAGGGAACTACGAGCAGTACTTC

clone size: NA
D gene: NA
J gene: TRBJ2-2
V gene: TRBV10-3
CDR3 protein: CAISGDFLTGELFF
CDR3 DNA: TGTGCCATCAGTGGTGACTTCCTCACCGGGGAGCTGTTTTTT

clone size: NA
D gene: TRBD2
J gene: TRBJ2-7
V gene: TRBV7-2
CDR3 protein: CASSVSGSSHEQYF
CDR3 DNA: TGTGCCAGCAGCGTTAGCGGGAGTAGCCACGAGCAGTACTTC

clone size: NA
D gene: TRBD2
J gene: TRBJ2-1
V gene: TRBV9
CDR3 protein: CASSVGLAGNNEQFF
CDR3 DNA: TGTGCCAGCAGCGTAGGACTAGCGGGTAACAATGAGCAGTTCTTC

clone size: NA
D gene: TRBD2
J gene: TRBJ2-7
V gene: TRBV10-3
CDR3 protein: CAISDPTGGGSYEQYF
CDR3 DNA: TGTGCCATCAGTGACCCGACGGGCGGGGGCTCCTACGAGCAGTACTTC

clone size: NA
D gene: TRBD2
J gene: TRBJ2-1
V gene: TRBV3-1/TRBV3-2
CDR3 protein: CASSLLAANEQFF
CDR3 DNA: TGTGCCAGCAGCTTACTAGCGGCCAATGAGCAGTTCTTC

clone size: NA
D gene: NA
J gene: TRBJ2-7
V gene: TRBV7-9
CDR3 protein: CASSPTRFEQYF
CDR3 DNA: TGTGCCAGCAGCCCAACAAGATTCGAGCAGTACTTC

clone size: NA
D gene: NA
J gene: TRBJ1-3
V gene: TRBV19
CDR3 protein: CASKPPGHSGNTIYF
CDR3 DNA: TGTGCCAGTAAACCTCCAGGCCACTCTGGAAACACCATATATTTT

clone size: once
D gene: TRBD1
J gene: TRBJ2-7
V gene: TRBV5-1
CDR3 protein: CASSPGGTGMAYEQYF
CDR3 DNA: TGCGCCAGCAGCCCAGGCGGGACAGGGATGGCCTACGAGCAGTACTTC

clone size: NA
D gene: NA
J gene: TRBJ1-5
V gene: TRBV28
CDR3 protein: CASSYYGPQHF
CDR3 DNA: TGTGCCAGCAGCTACTATGGGCCCCAGCATTTT

clone size: NA
D gene: NA
J gene: TRBJ2-3
V gene: TRBV27
CDR3 protein: CASRTLSTDTQYF
CDR3 DNA: TGTGCCAGCAGGACACTTAGCACAGATACGCAGTATTTT

clone size: NA
D gene: TRBD1
J gene: TRBJ2-1
V gene: TRBV10-1
CDR3 protein: CASAGQGAENEQFF
CDR3 DNA: TGCGCCAGCGCGGGACAGGGGGCCGAAAATGAGCAGTTCTTC

clone size: NA
D gene: NA
J gene: TRBJ1-5
V gene: TRBV12-3/TRBV12-4
CDR3 protein: CASRASNQPQHF
CDR3 DNA: TGTGCCAGCAGAGCCTCAAACCAGCCCCAGCATTTT

clone size: NA
D gene: NA
J gene: TRBJ2-2
V gene: TRBV4-1
CDR3 protein: CASSQEPREAISTGELFF
CDR3 DNA: TGCGCCAGCAGCCAAGAGCCGCGAGAAGCCATTTCCACCGGGGAGCTGTTTTTT

clone size: NA
D gene: NA
J gene: TRBJ2-3
V gene: TRBV5-1
CDR3 protein: CASNGGISQNIYTQYF
CDR3 DNA: TGCGCCAGCAATGGGGGCATCTCGCAAAACATCTATACGCAGTATTTT

clone size: NA
D gene: NA
J gene: TRBJ1-2
V gene: TRBV3-1/TRBV3-2
CDR3 protein: CASSQVIQGKNGYTF
CDR3 DNA: TGTGCCAGCAGCCAAGTAATTCAGGGAAAAAATGGCTACACCTTC

clone size: NA
D gene: NA
J gene: TRBJ2-7
V gene: TRBV28
CDR3 protein: CASSFSTGEQYF
CDR3 DNA: TGTGCCAGCAGTTTTTCGACTGGGGAGCAGTACTTC

clone size: NA
D gene: TRBD1
J gene: TRBJ2-2
V gene: TRBV24-1
CDR3 protein: CATSDRTGATGELFF
CDR3 DNA: TGTGCCACCAGTGATAGGACAGGGGCAACCGGGGAGCTGTTTTTT

clone size: NA
D gene: NA
J gene: TRBJ1-2
V gene: TRBV28
CDR3 protein: CASSDYLLGYTF
CDR3 DNA: TGTGCCAGCAGTGACTACCTACTCGGCTACACCTTC

clone size: NA
D gene: NA
J gene: TRBJ1-5
V gene: TRBV21-1
CDR3 protein: CASSKTSGGANQPQHF
CDR3 DNA: TGTGCCAGCAGCAAAACCTCAGGGGGCGCAAATCAGCCCCAGCATTTT